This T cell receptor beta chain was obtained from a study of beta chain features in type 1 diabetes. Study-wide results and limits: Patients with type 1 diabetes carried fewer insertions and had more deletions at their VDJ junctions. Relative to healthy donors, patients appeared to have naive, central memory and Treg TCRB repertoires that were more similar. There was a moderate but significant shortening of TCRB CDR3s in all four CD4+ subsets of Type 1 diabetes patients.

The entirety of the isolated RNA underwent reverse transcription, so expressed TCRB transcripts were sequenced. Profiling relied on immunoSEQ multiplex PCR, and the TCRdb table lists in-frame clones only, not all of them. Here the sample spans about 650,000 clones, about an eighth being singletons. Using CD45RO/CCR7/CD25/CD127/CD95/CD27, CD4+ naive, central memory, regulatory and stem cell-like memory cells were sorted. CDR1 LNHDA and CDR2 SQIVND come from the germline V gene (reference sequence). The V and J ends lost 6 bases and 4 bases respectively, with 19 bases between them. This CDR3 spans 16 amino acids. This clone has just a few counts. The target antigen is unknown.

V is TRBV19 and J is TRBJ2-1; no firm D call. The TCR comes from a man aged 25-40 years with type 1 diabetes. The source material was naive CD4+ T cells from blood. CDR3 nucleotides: TGTGCCAGTAGCACCTACCCGGGCAGATTATACAATGAGCAGTTCTTC. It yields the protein CASSTYPGRLYNEQFF.